Sequencing of this T cell receptor beta chain was carried out in a study of siplizumab effects on memory and regulatory T cells. Regarding this clone: Its target is not known.

Points from the study as a whole: Unstimulated naive T cells seemed to show more diversity than memory cells did, and they also seemed to be among the major contributors to the alloresponse.

Generated by immunoSEQ multiplex PCR, the TCRdb table keeps only in-frame clones and is missing some. The repertoire consists of 70,000 to 95,000 clones, with about nine tenths occurring once and the leading ten covering roughly 15%. The receptor comes from a human donor in good health. The sample taken for sequencing was CD4+ T cells sorted from blood.

CDR3 protein: CASSLTGPGELFF. Here the CDR3 DNA reads TGTGCCAGCAGTTTGACAGGGCCCGGGGAGCTGTTTTTT. The J gene is TRBJ2-2, the V gene TRBV28, with 7 bases that match TRBD1. The CDR3 is 13 amino acids. V lost 3 bases, J lost 6 bases, and 1 base stayed unmatched. Germline loops: CDR1 MDHEN, CDR2 SYDVKM.